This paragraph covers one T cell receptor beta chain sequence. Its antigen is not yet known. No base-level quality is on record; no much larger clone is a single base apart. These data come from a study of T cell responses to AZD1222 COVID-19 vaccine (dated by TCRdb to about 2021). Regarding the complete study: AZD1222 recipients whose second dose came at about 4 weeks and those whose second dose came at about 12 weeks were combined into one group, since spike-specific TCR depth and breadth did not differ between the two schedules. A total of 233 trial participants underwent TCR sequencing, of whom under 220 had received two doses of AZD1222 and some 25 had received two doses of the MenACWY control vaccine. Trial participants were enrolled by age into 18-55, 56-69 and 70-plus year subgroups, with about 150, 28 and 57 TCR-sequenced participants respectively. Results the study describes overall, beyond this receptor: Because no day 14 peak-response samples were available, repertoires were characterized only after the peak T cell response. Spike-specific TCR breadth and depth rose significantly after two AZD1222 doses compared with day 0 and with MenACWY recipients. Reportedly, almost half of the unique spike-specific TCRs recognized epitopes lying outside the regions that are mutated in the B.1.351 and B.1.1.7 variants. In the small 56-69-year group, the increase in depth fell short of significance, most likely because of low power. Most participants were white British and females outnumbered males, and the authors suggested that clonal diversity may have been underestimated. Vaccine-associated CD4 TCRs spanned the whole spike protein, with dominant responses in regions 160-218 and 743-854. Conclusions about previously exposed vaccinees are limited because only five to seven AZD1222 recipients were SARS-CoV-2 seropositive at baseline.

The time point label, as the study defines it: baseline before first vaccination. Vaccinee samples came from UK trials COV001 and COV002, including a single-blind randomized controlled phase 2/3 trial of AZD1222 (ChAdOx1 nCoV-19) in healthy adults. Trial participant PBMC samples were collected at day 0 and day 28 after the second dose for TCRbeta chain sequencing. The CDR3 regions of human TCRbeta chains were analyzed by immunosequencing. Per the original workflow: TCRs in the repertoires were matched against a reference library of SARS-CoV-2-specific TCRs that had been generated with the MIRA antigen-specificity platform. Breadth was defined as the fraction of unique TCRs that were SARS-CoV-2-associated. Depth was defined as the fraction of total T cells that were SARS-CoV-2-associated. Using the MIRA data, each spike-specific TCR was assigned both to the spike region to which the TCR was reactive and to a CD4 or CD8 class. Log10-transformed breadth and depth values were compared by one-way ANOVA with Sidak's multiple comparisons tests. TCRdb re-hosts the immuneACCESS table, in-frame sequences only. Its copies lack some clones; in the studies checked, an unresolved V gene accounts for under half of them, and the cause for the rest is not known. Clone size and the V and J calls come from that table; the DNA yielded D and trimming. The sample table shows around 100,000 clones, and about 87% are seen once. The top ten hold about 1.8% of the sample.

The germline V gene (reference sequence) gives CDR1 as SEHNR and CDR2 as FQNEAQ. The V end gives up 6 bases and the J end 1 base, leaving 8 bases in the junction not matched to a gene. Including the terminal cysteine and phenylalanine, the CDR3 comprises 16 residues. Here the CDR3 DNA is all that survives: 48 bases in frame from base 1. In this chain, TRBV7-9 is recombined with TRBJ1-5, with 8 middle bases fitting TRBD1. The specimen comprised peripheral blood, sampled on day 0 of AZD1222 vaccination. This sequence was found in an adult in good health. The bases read TGTGCCAGCAGTTACGCCGGGACAGGAAGCAATCAGCCCCAGCATTTT. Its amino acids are CASSYAGTGSNQPQHF.